The rows below give T cell receptor beta chains drawn from one sample of a study of cytomegalovirus exposure and HLA in healthy donors. Repertoires were generated with immunoSEQ multiplex PCR, while TCRdb's copy carries only in-frame clones and drops some. Among around 170,000 clones, around 80% were seen once, and the ten largest hold roughly 1.6%. Sequenced sample: PBMCs. Source of these receptors: a man aged 40-55 years in good health and CMV-seronegative. The CDR3 runs from the conserved cysteine through the conserved F or W. A D gene is named only where the DNA matches it firmly. For some rows the clone size is stated as once, few or many, or as a class when expanded; others skip it.

D gene: -
clone size: few
V gene: TRBV7-9
J gene: TRBJ2-1
CDR3 protein: CSSSLMSGGWGDEQFF
CDR3 DNA: TGTTCCAGCAGCTTAATGTCCGGCGGGTGGGGGGATGAGCAGTTCTTC

D gene: TRBD1
clone size: -
V gene: TRBV5-1
J gene: TRBJ2-2
CDR3 protein: CASSFGDRTGELFF
CDR3 DNA: TGCGCCAGCAGCTTCGGGGACAGAACCGGGGAGCTGTTTTTT

D gene: TRBD2
clone size: -
V gene: TRBV9
J gene: TRBJ2-1
CDR3 protein: CASRRSTSGYNEQFF
CDR3 DNA: TGTGCCAGCAGGCGATCGACTAGCGGCTACAATGAGCAGTTCTTC

D gene: -
clone size: -
V gene: TRBV7-9
J gene: TRBJ2-7
CDR3 protein: CASTTGRAYEQYF
CDR3 DNA: TGTGCCAGCACCACAGGGCGTGCCTACGAGCAGTACTTC

D gene: TRBD1
clone size: -
V gene: TRBV18
J gene: TRBJ1-5
CDR3 protein: CASSRGTGTQHF
CDR3 DNA: TGTGCCAGCTCACGAGGGACAGGAACCCAGCATTTT

D gene: -
clone size: few
V gene: TRBV6-5
J gene: TRBJ2-1
CDR3 protein: CASSIQGSTHNEQFF
CDR3 DNA: TGTGCCAGCAGCATACAGGGATCGACCCACAATGAGCAGTTCTTC

D gene: -
clone size: -
V gene: TRBV4-2
J gene: TRBJ2-6
CDR3 protein: CASSQGQGAGANVLTF
CDR3 DNA: TGTGCCAGCAGCCAAGGCCAGGGTGCCGGGGCCAACGTCCTGACTTTC

D gene: -
clone size: -
V gene: TRBV29-1
J gene: TRBJ1-2
CDR3 protein: CSVVAGGTYGYTF
CDR3 DNA: TGCAGCGTTGTGGCAGGAGGTACCTATGGCTACACCTTC

D gene: -
clone size: -
V gene: TRBV5-1
J gene: TRBJ1-4
CDR3 protein: CASSPAALPNEKLFF
CDR3 DNA: TGCGCCAGCAGCCCTGCGGCCTTGCCTAATGAAAAACTGTTTTTT

D gene: TRBD1
clone size: -
V gene: TRBV2
J gene: TRBJ1-1
CDR3 protein: CASTSTGSDTEAFF
CDR3 DNA: TGTGCCAGCACCTCGACAGGGTCGGACACTGAAGCTTTCTTT

D gene: -
clone size: -
V gene: TRBV9
J gene: TRBJ1-2
CDR3 protein: CASSPGQTYYGYTF
CDR3 DNA: TGTGCCAGCAGCCCTGGACAGACCTACTATGGCTACACCTTC

D gene: -
clone size: -
V gene: TRBV7-9
J gene: TRBJ1-2
CDR3 protein: CASSSPKVGPGNGYTF
CDR3 DNA: TGTGCCAGCAGCAGCCCCAAGGTGGGGCCGGGTAATGGCTACACCTTC

D gene: -
clone size: -
V gene: TRBV30
J gene: TRBJ2-1
CDR3 protein: CAWSLGEANEQLF
CDR3 DNA: TGTGCCTGGAGCCTAGGAGAGGCCAATGAGCAGCTCTTC

D gene: TRBD1
clone size: -
V gene: TRBV6-6
J gene: TRBJ1-2
CDR3 protein: CASSYGLQGGSYTF
CDR3 DNA: TGTGCCAGCAGTTACGGACTCCAGGGGGGAAGCTACACCTTC

D gene: TRBD2
clone size: -
V gene: TRBV19
J gene: TRBJ2-7
CDR3 protein: CASSRGGRETYEQYF
CDR3 DNA: TGTGCCAGTAGTAGGGGCGGGAGGGAGACCTACGAGCAGTACTTC

D gene: TRBD1
clone size: -
V gene: TRBV9
J gene: TRBJ1-1
CDR3 protein: CASNLAGTGRAEAFF
CDR3 DNA: TGTGCCAGCAACCTAGCCGGGACAGGGAGGGCTGAAGCTTTCTTT

D gene: -
clone size: -
V gene: TRBV30
J gene: TRBJ1-2
CDR3 protein: CAWSVSRVRYGYTF
CDR3 DNA: TGTGCCTGGAGTGTATCGCGGGTCCGGTATGGCTACACCTTC

D gene: -
clone size: -
V gene: TRBV11-3
J gene: TRBJ2-5
CDR3 protein: CASSRRTAQETQYF
CDR3 DNA: TGTGCCAGCAGCAGAAGGACAGCTCAAGAGACCCAGTACTTC

D gene: TRBD2
clone size: -
V gene: TRBV9
J gene: TRBJ2-6
CDR3 protein: CASSVASGRLSGANVLTF
CDR3 DNA: TGTGCCAGCAGCGTAGCTAGCGGGAGGCTCTCTGGGGCCAACGTCCTGACTTTC

D gene: TRBD2
clone size: -
V gene: TRBV15
J gene: TRBJ2-1
CDR3 protein: CATRPELAGVFDEQFF
CDR3 DNA: TGTGCCACCAGACCAGAACTAGCGGGAGTATTCGATGAGCAGTTCTTC

D gene: -
clone size: once
V gene: TRBV30
J gene: TRBJ1-2
CDR3 protein: CAWTGSYGYTF
CDR3 DNA: TGTGCCTGGACGGGTTCCTATGGCTACACCTTC

D gene: -
clone size: -
V gene: TRBV6-5
J gene: TRBJ2-2
CDR3 protein: CASSYMSGVIGELFF
CDR3 DNA: TGTGCCAGCAGTTATATGTCAGGGGTTATCGGGGAGCTGTTTTTT

D gene: TRBD2
clone size: few
V gene: TRBV5-4
J gene: TRBJ2-1
CDR3 protein: CASSSTSGSGEQFF
CDR3 DNA: TGTGCCAGCAGCTCTACTAGCGGGTCGGGTGAGCAGTTCTTC

D gene: TRBD1
clone size: few
V gene: TRBV19
J gene: TRBJ1-2
CDR3 protein: CASRPTGGSYGYTF
CDR3 DNA: TGTGCCAGTAGGCCGACAGGGGGCTCCTATGGCTACACCTTC

D gene: TRBD1
clone size: -
V gene: TRBV19
J gene: TRBJ1-5
CDR3 protein: CASSATQGVTGNQPQHF
CDR3 DNA: TGTGCCAGTAGTGCAACACAGGGGGTGACGGGCAATCAGCCCCAGCATTTT

D gene: TRBD1
clone size: -
V gene: TRBV7-9
J gene: TRBJ1-2
CDR3 protein: CASSLRDRETDYGYTF
CDR3 DNA: TGTGCCAGCAGCTTACGAGACAGGGAAACCGACTATGGCTACACCTTC

D gene: -
clone size: -
V gene: TRBV25-1
J gene: TRBJ1-1
CDR3 protein: CASSDPQAGAFF
CDR3 DNA: TGTGCCAGCAGTGATCCCCAAGCTGGAGCTTTCTTT

D gene: TRBD1
clone size: -
V gene: TRBV5-1
J gene: TRBJ2-4
CDR3 protein: CASSAIGQGDKNIQYF
CDR3 DNA: TGCGCCAGCAGCGCAATTGGACAGGGGGACAAAAACATTCAGTACTTC

D gene: -
clone size: -
V gene: TRBV11-2
J gene: TRBJ2-1
CDR3 protein: CASSLVAPGEQFF
CDR3 DNA: TGTGCCAGCAGCTTAGTTGCTCCGGGTGAGCAGTTCTTC

D gene: -
clone size: few
V gene: TRBV29-1
J gene: TRBJ1-3
CDR3 protein: CSVEAEGNTIYF
CDR3 DNA: TGCAGCGTTGAGGCGGAGGGAAACACCATATATTTT

D gene: TRBD2
clone size: -
V gene: TRBV29-1
J gene: TRBJ2-3
CDR3 protein: CSPDGGGSTDTQYF
CDR3 DNA: TGCAGCCCAGATGGGGGGGGGAGTACAGATACGCAGTATTTT

D gene: TRBD1
clone size: -
V gene: TRBV2
J gene: TRBJ1-4
CDR3 protein: CASLQGEVEKLFF
CDR3 DNA: TGTGCCAGTTTACAGGGGGAAGTCGAAAAACTGTTTTTT

D gene: -
clone size: few
V gene: TRBV6-5
J gene: TRBJ1-2
CDR3 protein: CASSYQHPDGYTF
CDR3 DNA: TGTGCCAGCAGTTACCAACACCCAGATGGCTACACCTTC

D gene: TRBD2
clone size: -
V gene: TRBV18
J gene: TRBJ2-1
CDR3 protein: CASSLLAGGSNEQFF
CDR3 DNA: TGTGCCAGCTCACTTCTAGCGGGAGGGTCCAATGAGCAGTTCTTC

D gene: -
clone size: once
V gene: TRBV5-1
J gene: TRBJ1-2
CDR3 protein: CASSLRQDLSYGYTF
CDR3 DNA: TGCGCCAGCAGCTTACGACAGGACCTCTCCTATGGCTACACCTTC

D gene: -
clone size: -
V gene: TRBV6-1
J gene: TRBJ2-7
CDR3 protein: CASSEKGEYF
CDR3 DNA: TGTGCCAGCAGTGAAAAAGGGGAGTACTTC

D gene: -
clone size: -
V gene: TRBV5-1
J gene: TRBJ2-5
CDR3 protein: CASSLAVGRETQYF
CDR3 DNA: TGCGCCAGCAGCTTGGCCGTGGGGCGGGAGACCCAGTACTTC

D gene: -
clone size: once
V gene: TRBV13
J gene: TRBJ1-2
CDR3 protein: CASSLKTRGYTF
CDR3 DNA: TGTGCCAGCAGCTTGAAAACACGTGGCTACACCTTC

D gene: -
clone size: -
V gene: TRBV18
J gene: TRBJ1-1
CDR3 protein: CASSAPGTREAFF
CDR3 DNA: TGTGCCAGCTCAGCTCCCGGGACTCGAGAAGCTTTCTTT

D gene: -
clone size: -
V gene: TRBV28
J gene: TRBJ2-7
CDR3 protein: CASSPQGYEQYF
CDR3 DNA: TGTGCCAGCAGTCCGCAGGGCTACGAGCAGTACTTC

D gene: -
clone size: -
V gene: TRBV5-5
J gene: TRBJ2-7
CDR3 protein: CASSLGPDQGSYEQYF
CDR3 DNA: TGTGCCAGCAGCTTGGGTCCGGATCAGGGGTCCTACGAGCAGTACTTC

D gene: TRBD1
clone size: -
V gene: TRBV25-1
J gene: TRBJ1-6
CDR3 protein: CASAVEGASYNSPLHF
CDR3 DNA: TGTGCCAGCGCCGTGGAGGGGGCCTCCTATAATTCACCCCTCCACTTT

D gene: -
clone size: -
V gene: TRBV6-1
J gene: TRBJ2-7
CDR3 protein: CASSDRPYEQYF
CDR3 DNA: TGTGCCAGCAGTGATCGTCCCTACGAGCAGTACTTC

D gene: TRBD2
clone size: -
V gene: TRBV5-6
J gene: TRBJ2-3
CDR3 protein: CASSGRTSLITDTQYF
CDR3 DNA: TGTGCCAGCAGCGGACGGACTAGTCTTATTACAGATACGCAGTATTTT

D gene: -
clone size: -
V gene: TRBV27
J gene: TRBJ2-1
CDR3 protein: CASSFEAGSYNEQFF
CDR3 DNA: TGTGCCAGCAGTTTCGAGGCCGGCTCCTACAATGAGCAGTTCTTC

D gene: -
clone size: -
V gene: TRBV6-5
J gene: TRBJ1-1
CDR3 protein: CASTAGAEAFF
CDR3 DNA: TGTGCCAGCACCGCGGGGGCTGAAGCTTTCTTT